This is a list of T cell receptor beta chains from one sample in a study of blood T cell repertoires in COVID-19. Sequenced by immunoSEQ multiplex PCR; TCRdb stores in-frame clones only, minus some. The data show fewer than 300,000 clones, more than 80% seen once. Sequencing input: PBMCs or T cells enriched from blood (not recorded which). Every receptor here comes from a woman between 25 and 40 years old who had recovered from COVID-19. CDR3s include the opening cysteine and the closing phenylalanine or tryptophan. Fields, in order: J gene, D gene, V gene, clone size, CDR3 DNA, CDR3 protein. D genes are given only for firm matches. Rows give clone size only sometimes, using once, few, many, or a class for an expanded clone.

J gene: TRBJ1-5; D gene: -; V gene: TRBV28; clone size: -; CDR3 DNA: TGTGCCAGCAGTACTCTACAGGGAGGGAATCAGCCCCAGCATTTT; CDR3 protein: CASSTLQGGNQPQHF
J gene: TRBJ2-1; D gene: TRBD2; V gene: TRBV7-9; clone size: once; CDR3 DNA: TGTGCCAGCAGCCCCCGGACTAGCGGGAGTAGTGGGGAGCAGTTCTTC; CDR3 protein: CASSPRTSGSSGEQFF
J gene: TRBJ2-7; D gene: TRBD2; V gene: TRBV10-3; clone size: -; CDR3 DNA: TGTGCCATCAGTAGCGGGAGTTTATACGAGCAGTACTTC; CDR3 protein: CAISSGSLYEQYF
J gene: TRBJ2-7; D gene: TRBD2; V gene: TRBV7-2; clone size: -; CDR3 DNA: TGTGCCAGCAGCCCCCGGGGGAGCGGGAGTCAGTACGAGCAGTACTTC; CDR3 protein: CASSPRGSGSQYEQYF
J gene: TRBJ2-2; D gene: TRBD1; V gene: TRBV5-4; clone size: -; CDR3 DNA: TGTGCCAGCAGCCCCGACAGGGCGAACACCGGGGAGCTGTTTTTT; CDR3 protein: CASSPDRANTGELFF
J gene: TRBJ2-7; D gene: TRBD1; V gene: TRBV6-5; clone size: -; CDR3 DNA: TGTGCCAGCAGTTCAAACACCGGGACAGGGGGGCACGAGCAGTACTTC; CDR3 protein: CASSSNTGTGGHEQYF
J gene: TRBJ1-5; D gene: TRBD1; V gene: TRBV6-5; clone size: -; CDR3 DNA: TGTGCCAGCAGTCTAGGGGGCCATCAGCCCCAGCATTTT; CDR3 protein: CASSLGGHQPQHF
J gene: TRBJ1-1; D gene: -; V gene: TRBV7-9; clone size: -; CDR3 DNA: TGTGCCAGCAGCCCGCAGAAATTTGAAGCTTTCTTT; CDR3 protein: CASSPQKFEAFF
J gene: TRBJ2-7; D gene: -; V gene: TRBV10-3; clone size: once; CDR3 DNA: TGTGCCATCAGCCCCGGGACTGGGATTCCCGAGCAGTACTTC; CDR3 protein: CAISPGTGIPEQYF
J gene: TRBJ1-2; D gene: -; V gene: TRBV3-1/TRBV3-2; clone size: -; CDR3 DNA: TGTGCCAGCAGCCAATCAGGGCCCCATGGCTACACCTTC; CDR3 protein: CASSQSGPHGYTF
J gene: TRBJ2-7; D gene: TRBD2; V gene: TRBV18; clone size: -; CDR3 DNA: TGTGCCAGCTCACCAACTAGCGGGAGTGGCGAGCAGTACTTC; CDR3 protein: CASSPTSGSGEQYF
J gene: TRBJ2-7; D gene: TRBD2; V gene: TRBV19; clone size: -; CDR3 DNA: TGTGCCAGTAGTCTGGCGGGAGGATCCGAGCAGTACTTC; CDR3 protein: CASSLAGGSEQYF
J gene: TRBJ2-7; D gene: TRBD1; V gene: TRBV18; clone size: -; CDR3 DNA: TGTGCCAGCTCGGGACAGGACAGCTCCTACGAGCAGTACTTC; CDR3 protein: CASSGQDSSYEQYF
J gene: TRBJ2-5; D gene: -; V gene: TRBV6-2/TRBV6-3; clone size: once; CDR3 DNA: TGTGCCAGCAGTTACCCCGGGACAGCGGGGACCCAGTACTTC; CDR3 protein: CASSYPGTAGTQYF
J gene: TRBJ1-2; D gene: -; V gene: TRBV2; clone size: -; CDR3 DNA: TGTGCCAGCAGTGAAGCGAACTCAGGGGTTGGCTACACCTTC; CDR3 protein: CASSEANSGVGYTF
J gene: TRBJ2-1; D gene: TRBD1; V gene: TRBV7-2; clone size: -; CDR3 DNA: TGTGCCAGCAGCTTAGAGACAGGGGGCTTGGACAATGAGCAGTTCTTC; CDR3 protein: CASSLETGGLDNEQFF
J gene: TRBJ1-2; D gene: TRBD1; V gene: TRBV27; clone size: few; CDR3 DNA: TGTGCCAGCAGCCGCAGGGACAGGATCGACTCTGGCTACACCTTC; CDR3 protein: CASSRRDRIDSGYTF
J gene: TRBJ2-1; D gene: TRBD2; V gene: TRBV9; clone size: once; CDR3 DNA: TGTGCCAGCAGCGTTTTGGGGACTAGCGGGAGTCAAGGCGACAATGAGCAGTTCTTC; CDR3 protein: CASSVLGTSGSQGDNEQFF
J gene: TRBJ2-7; D gene: TRBD2; V gene: TRBV24-1; clone size: -; CDR3 DNA: TGTGCCACCGCTAGCGGGAGATCCTACGAGCAGTACTTC; CDR3 protein: CATASGRSYEQYF
J gene: TRBJ1-2; D gene: TRBD1; V gene: TRBV19; clone size: few; CDR3 DNA: TGTGCCAGTACCAAGGGCGGGACAGCCTATGGCTACACCTTC; CDR3 protein: CASTKGGTAYGYTF
J gene: TRBJ1-1; D gene: -; V gene: TRBV14; clone size: -; CDR3 DNA: TGTGCCAGCACAAATTCTATGAAATACACTGAAGCTTTCTTT; CDR3 protein: CASTNSMKYTEAFF
J gene: TRBJ2-7; D gene: TRBD2; V gene: TRBV19; clone size: -; CDR3 DNA: TGTGCCAGTAGTCTGACTAGCGCGTACGAGCAGTACTTC; CDR3 protein: CASSLTSAYEQYF
J gene: TRBJ1-1; D gene: -; V gene: TRBV23-1; clone size: -; CDR3 DNA: TGCGCCAGCAGTCAACCATTCAGGGTCACGGACACTGAAGCTTTCTTT; CDR3 protein: CASSQPFRVTDTEAFF
J gene: TRBJ2-7; D gene: -; V gene: TRBV30; clone size: once; CDR3 DNA: TGTGCCTGGAGTGTACGGAGGGGCGACGAGCAGTACTTC; CDR3 protein: CAWSVRRGDEQYF
J gene: TRBJ2-2; D gene: -; V gene: TRBV10-2; clone size: -; CDR3 DNA: TGCGCCAGCAGAGACATTAGCGGAACGGCTAGGAACACCGGGGAGCTGTTTTTT; CDR3 protein: CASRDISGTARNTGELFF
J gene: TRBJ2-3; D gene: TRBD2; V gene: TRBV29-1; clone size: once; CDR3 DNA: TGCAGCGTTGAGTGGACTAGCGGAAGTGGGCCAGATACGCAGTATTTT; CDR3 protein: CSVEWTSGSGPDTQYF
J gene: TRBJ1-6; D gene: TRBD1; V gene: TRBV28; clone size: -; CDR3 DNA: TGTGCCAGCAGTTTAGTCGGGTCAGCCGGGACAGGGAATTCACCCCTCCACTTT; CDR3 protein: CASSLVGSAGTGNSPLHF